There are a few counts of the clone carrying this T cell receptor beta chain. Sequencing used immunoSEQ multiplex PCR; TCRdb keeps in-frame clones, though not all of them. The repertoire has approximately 81,000 clones, 89% of them found once; the top ten carry roughly 12%. Deletions cut 0 bases from V and 16 bases from J, with 13 bases between. Germline CDR1 is LGHNA and CDR2 is YSLEER. There are 13 residues in the CDR3. This sample is drawn from a study of blood T cell repertoires in COVID-19. Study context: The samples span acute and convalescent COVID-19 from the United States, Italy and Spain.

The sequenced material came from peripheral blood. This clonotype was sampled from a man between 65 and 79 years old with active or convalescent COVID-19. The chain has TRBV4-3 and TRBJ1-6, with a possible D match to TRBD1 (5 bases). The CDR3 region has the DNA TGCGCCAGCAGCCAAGACCAGTTGGGGACTCTCCACTTT. It specifies CASSQDQLGTLHF.